This T cell receptor (beta chain) was obtained from a study of T cells in Graves' hyperthyroidism and ophthalmopathy. Study-level points and caveats: Within blood appeared most thyroid clonotypes that had expanded above 0.001. Stable hyperthyroidism was told apart from ophthalmopathy by a model built on 13 V-J features.

Germline-derived CDR1 and CDR2 are DFQATT and SNEGSKA (reference sequence). The ends were cut back, 0 bases at V and 7 bases at J, with 6 bases in the middle. This CDR3 is 12 amino acids long. This clonotype showed up many times. The antigen is undetermined. Using RNA transcripts as the source, TCR beta CDR3 regions were amplified. Carried out on the TCR CDR3, a first-round RT-PCR used the HTBI primer set. One entry per CDR3 protein, called by TCRdb with MiXCR from the multiplex PCR reads. The data hold 500,000 to 600,000 distinct CDR3 sequences, with more than 45% observed a single time. A patient was excluded if there was uncontrolled infection, other autoimmune disease, pregnancy or lactation. The diagnoses drew upon clinical symptoms, serum thyroxine and TRAb, thyroid ultrasound and orbital computed tomography.

The specimen sequenced was peripheral blood or thyroid tissue (not recorded which). The clonotype originates from an adult woman with Graves' disease, either hyperthyroidism or ophthalmopathy (not recorded which). This chain connects TRBV20-1 to TRBJ2-2, with D unresolved. This CDR3 is CSAREGFGELFF. As DNA, the CDR3 is TGCAGTGCTAGAGAGGGGTTCGGGGAGCTGTTTTTT.